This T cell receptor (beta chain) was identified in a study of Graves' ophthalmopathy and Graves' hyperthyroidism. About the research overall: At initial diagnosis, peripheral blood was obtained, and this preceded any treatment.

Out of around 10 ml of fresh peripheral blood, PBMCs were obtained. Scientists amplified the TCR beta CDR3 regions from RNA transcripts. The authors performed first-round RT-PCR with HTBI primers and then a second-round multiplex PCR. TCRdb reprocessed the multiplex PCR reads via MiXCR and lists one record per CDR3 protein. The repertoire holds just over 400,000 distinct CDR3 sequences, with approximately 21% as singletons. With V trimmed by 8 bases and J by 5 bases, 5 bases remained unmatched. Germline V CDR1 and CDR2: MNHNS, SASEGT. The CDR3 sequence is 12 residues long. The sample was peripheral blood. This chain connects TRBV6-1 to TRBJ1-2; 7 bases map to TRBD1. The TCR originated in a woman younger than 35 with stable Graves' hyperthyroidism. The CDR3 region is CASGDREYGYTF. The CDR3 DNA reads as TGTGCCAGCGGAGACAGGGAGTATGGCTACACCTTC.